This entry lists 19 T cell receptor beta chains sequenced from one sample in a study of shared clonotypes between healthy human individuals. TCRdb's table, derived via immunoSEQ multiplex PCR, lists solely in-frame clones and lacks some. The repertoire holds 2,500,000 or so clones, with approximately 94% as singletons. The sequencing input was naive CD4+ T cells from PBMCs. The sample's subset: CD45RA+ positively selected. The origin of the receptors is a man between 18 and 35 years old in good health. Some clones in this sample may be carry-over from other donors' samples.

Regarding this clone: Other DNA sequences in this specimen translate into the identical CDR3. The chain uses TRBV7-2 and TRBJ1-1; TRBD1 aligns across 8 bases. The germline V gene has CDR1 SGHTA and CDR2 FQGNSA. The CDR3 spans 14 residues. With V trimmed by 4 bases and J by 1 base, 2 bases remained unmatched. The CDR3 protein is CASSSGQGNTEAFF. The CDR3 nucleotides are TGTGCCAGCAGCTCCGGACAGGGGAACACTGAAGCTTTCTTT.

V and J are TRBV28 and TRBJ2-5; 8 nucleotides agree with TRBD2. Looked up from germline, CDR1 is MDHEN and CDR2 is SYDVKM. V shed 6 bases, J shed 1 base, and the junction held 4 bases outside the gene matches. The CDR3 runs 14 residues. CDR3 in amino acids: CASSVAGLQETQYF. For the CDR3, the DNA is TGTGCCAGCAGCGTAGCGGGACTCCAAGAGACCCAGTACTTC.

This chain connects TRBV7-3 to TRBJ1-1; D not certain. V was clipped by 6 bases and J by 3 bases, with 14 bases between them. Germline loops: CDR1 SGHTA, CDR2 FQGTGA. This CDR3 comprises 14 residues. This CDR3 is CASSLLYGDTEAFF. CDR3 DNA: TGTGCCAGCAGTCTGCTGTATGGGGACACTGAAGCTTTCTTT.

This clone was seen just once. V is TRBV7-2 and J is TRBJ2-5; the match to TRBD2 covers 8 bases. CDR1 is SGHTA, CDR2 FQGNSA, per germline. Unmatched junction bases numbered 13, after V lost 7 bases and J lost 0 bases. The CDR3 sequence is 17 residues long. CDR3 residues: CASNWLGGGRNQETQYF. CDR3 sequence (DNA): TGTGCCAGCAACTGGTTGGGCGGGGGGCGGAACCAAGAGACCCAGTACTTC.

This rearrangement joins TRBV7-2 to TRBJ2-1; 9 nucleotides agree with TRBD1. Trimming removed 6 bases from V and 12 bases from J; junction bases left unmatched: 15. Germline V gives CDR1 SGHTA, CDR2 FQGNSA. This CDR3 has 15 residues. The CDR3 loop is CASRYTGGAHLGQFF. In DNA, the CDR3 is TGTGCCAGCAGGTACACAGGGGGCGCCCATCTTGGGCAGTTCTTC.

This rearrangement joins TRBV5-1 to TRBJ2-3; TRBD2 matches 11 bases. The germline gives CDR1 SGHRS, CDR2 YFSETQ. V was clipped by 4 bases and J by 2 bases; unmatched bases: 6. The CDR3 contains 16 residues. The chain's CDR3 is CASSHETSGDTDTQYF. CDR3 nucleotide sequence: TGCGCCAGCAGCCATGAGACTAGCGGGGACACAGATACGCAGTATTTT.

The chain combines TRBV28 with TRBJ1-1; D is undetermined. Germline values: CDR1 MDHEN, CDR2 SYDVKM. The V end lost 3 bases, the J end lost 0 bases, and 14 bases lay between the germline ends. The CDR3 is 16 amino acids. CDR3 DNA: TGTGCCAGCAGTTTCACAGTCCGGGTAATGAACACTGAAGCTTTCTTT. It specifies CASSFTVRVMNTEAFF.

The chain recombines TRBV25-1 with TRBJ2-5; no definite D call. Between the trimmed V and J ends, which lost 7 bases and 5 bases, there was a span of 17 bases. This CDR3 has 14 residues. CDR1 is MGHDK and CDR2 is SYGVNS in the germline V gene. The CDR3 DNA sequence: TGTGCCAGCACCAACCCCGGCCTAGGGGAGACCCAGTACTTC. Its protein is CASTNPGLGETQYF.

The rearrangement links TRBV28 to TRBJ1-5; no firm D call. This CDR3 is built from 14 residues. Germline values: CDR1 MDHEN, CDR2 SYDVKM. The V and J ends lost 7 bases and 2 bases respectively, with 12 bases between them. The CDR3 DNA sequence: TGTGCCAGCACCACGGGCGGGGGCAATCAGCCCCAGCATTTT. Amino acid sequence: CASTTGGGNQPQHF.

The chain couples TRBV27 to TRBJ2-1, with 9 positions matching TRBD2. CDR3 size: 16 residues. Germline V gives CDR1 MNHEY, CDR2 SMNVEV (reference sequence). The V gene end was trimmed by 3 bases and the J gene end by 2 bases; junction bases not matched to a gene: 5. The CDR3 coding sequence is TGTGCCAGCAGTTTTGAGAGACTAGCGGCCTACAATGAGCAGTTCTTC. Its translation: CASSFERLAAYNEQFF.

This clone has just a few counts. V and J are TRBV7-9 and TRBJ1-1, with TRBD1 matching 7 bases. CDR3 length: 14 residues. After removal of 5 bases from V and 5 bases from J, the junction contained 8 bases not matched to a gene. Germline CDR1 is SEHNR and CDR2 is FQNEAQ (reference sequence). The chain's CDR3 is CASSGGGAETEAFF. Here the CDR3 DNA reads TGTGCCAGCAGCGGAGGGGGCGCGGAGACTGAAGCTTTCTTT.

This clone was detected only a few times. The chain carries TRBV6-1 and TRBJ1-5, with 7 positions matching TRBD1. The CDR3 extends over 15 amino acids. Germline assignment: CDR1 MNHNS and CDR2 SASEGT. V lost 4 bases and J lost 0; bases outside the gene matches: 3. Written as DNA, the CDR3 is TGTGCCAGCAGTGCGGGACAGTATAGCAATCAGCCCCAGCATTTT. Protein sequence: CASSAGQYSNQPQHF.

This chain joins TRBV5-1 and TRBJ2-2, with TRBD1 matching over 10 bases. This CDR3 is built from 16 residues. From germline, CDR1 is SGHRS and CDR2 YFSETQ. Unmatched junction bases numbered 8, after V lost 3 bases and J lost 6 bases. CDR3: CASSWDRGPPPGELFF. For the CDR3, the DNA is TGCGCCAGCAGCTGGGACAGGGGTCCCCCCCCCGGGGAGCTGTTTTTT.

The rearrangement uses TRBV14 and TRBJ2-7; D not resolved. CDR1 and CDR2 from the germline V gene are SGHDN and FVKESK. The CDR3 consists of 13 residues. Trimming pared 6 bases from V and 1 base from J, leaving 10 bases between. For the CDR3, the DNA is TGTGCCAGCAGACTCGGCCTTTCCTACGAGCAGTACTTC. Its protein is CASRLGLSYEQYF. The variable domain in full, with the rest retrieved from reference TRBV14 and TRBJ2-7, is EAGVTQFPSHSVIEKGQTVTLRCDPISGHDNLYWYRRVMGKEIKFLLHFVKESKQDESGMPNNRFLAERTGGTYSTLKVQPAELEDSGVYFCASRLGLSYEQYFGPGTRLTVT.

The chain joins TRBV9 to TRBJ2-5; 11 bases align to TRBD2. The CDR3 is made up of 14 amino acids. With 4 bases clipped from V and 5 bases from J, the junction kept 4 bases outside the gene matches. Germline CDR1 SGDLS, CDR2 YYNGEE. CDR3 bases: TGTGCCAGCAGCCGGGGACTAGCGGTCGAGACCCAGTACTTC. Residues: CASSRGLAVETQYF.

This chain connects TRBV28 to TRBJ1-1; 10 positions agree with TRBD1. J lost 6 bases, V lost 6 bases, and 13 bases had no gene match. Germline lookup yields CDR1 MDHEN and CDR2 SYDVKM. The CDR3 is 16 residues long. The CDR3 region has the DNA TGTGCCAGCAGCTACGACAGGGGGCCAGGGCTCGCTGAAGCTTTCTTT. Protein: CASSYDRGPGLAEAFF.

The CDR3 bases are TGCAGCGTTGAAGACAGGGGAAGCACAGATACGCAGTATTTT. It translates to CSVEDRGSTDTQYF. The genes are TRBV29-1 and TRBJ2-3; the D gene is possibly TRBD1 (6 bases). CDR3 length: 14 amino acids. V lost 0 bases, J lost 0 bases, and 7 bases lay in between. CDR1 SQVTM and CDR2 ANQGSEA come from the germline V gene.

A note on this clone: The sample carries other DNA sequences with the same CDR3. The rearrangement uses TRBV29-1 and TRBJ1-1; TRBD1 might be the D (5 bases). Trimming cost V 4 bases and J 5 bases, with 11 bases left between them. Germline CDR1 is SQVTM and CDR2 is ANQGSEA. CDR3 length: 12 residues. CDR3 sequence: CSVGRGGTEAFF. The CDR3, as DNA: TGCAGCGTTGGTCGCGGGGGGACTGAAGCTTTCTTT.

This clone is a singleton in its sample. This sequence joins TRBV5-1 and TRBJ2-5, with D unresolved. CDR3 length: 14 amino acids. Germline CDR1 and CDR2: SGHRS and YFSETQ. V dropped 0 bases and J dropped 4 bases, with 10 bases sitting between them. CDR3 amino acids: CASSLAEGSETQYF. The CDR3 DNA is TGCGCCAGCAGCTTGGCCGAAGGATCAGAGACCCAGTACTTC. Together with reference TRBV5-1 and TRBJ2-5, the CDR3 gives the full variable domain: KAGVTQTPRYLIKTRGQQVTLSCSPISGHRSVSWYQQTPGQGLQFLFEYFSETQRNKGNFPGRFSGRQFSNSRSEMNVSTLELGDSALYLCASSLAEGSETQYFGPGTRLLVL.